These 20 T cell receptor beta chains came from one sample sequenced in a study of blood T cell repertoires in COVID-19. Measured with immunoSEQ multiplex PCR; TCRdb has only the in-frame clones, and not every one. The repertoire holds tens of thousands of clones, with roughly 90% as singletons. The sequencing sample was made of peripheral blood. These receptors were collected from a man aged 25 to 40 with acute or convalescent COVID-19.

The V and J genes are TRBV24-1 and TRBJ2-2; TRBD1 agrees at 8 bases. The junction had 3 bases not matched to a gene; V was cut back by 4 bases and J by 3 bases. Germline CDR1 is KGHDR and CDR2 is SFDVKD. CDR3 length: 15 amino acids. The DNA of the CDR3 is TGTGCCACCAGTGAGGACAGGGACTACACCGGGGAGCTGTTTTTT. Amino acids: CATSEDRDYTGELFF.

The chain is built from TRBV7-2 and TRBJ2-5, with a tentative D call TRBD2 (5 bases). This CDR3 contains 13 residues. Germline CDR1 and CDR2: SGHTA and FQGNSA. With 7 bases removed from V and 7 bases from J, the gap between germline ends came to 16 bases. The CDR3 sequence: CASTTSGEGTQYF. The DNA of the CDR3 is TGTGCCAGCACCACCAGCGGAGAGGGGACCCAGTACTTC.

The V and J genes are TRBV19 and TRBJ2-7; TRBD1 might be the D (6 bases). Trimming removed 3 bases at V and 2 bases at J, with 11 bases between. Germline-derived CDR1 and CDR2 are LNHDA and SQIVND (reference sequence). The CDR3 is made up of 14 amino acids. DNA for the CDR3: TGTGCCAGTAGTATCACAGGGTCTACCTACGAGCAGTACTTC. Translated: CASSITGSTYEQYF.

This chain connects TRBV27 to TRBJ2-1; D uncertain. V was cut by 3 bases and J by 0 bases, with 12 bases left in between. CDR3 length: 16 residues. Looked up from germline, CDR1 is MNHEY and CDR2 is SMNVEV (reference sequence). CDR3 residues: CASSFVGGSSYNEQFF. CDR3 nucleotides: TGTGCCAGCAGTTTCGTTGGCGGAAGCTCCTACAATGAGCAGTTCTTC.

This clone was recorded a few times. DNA for the CDR3: TGCGCCAGCAGCGGGGACTATACCAGTAACTATGGCTACACCTTC. Protein: CASSGDYTSNYGYTF. This sequence joins TRBV4-3 and TRBJ1-2; D is possibly TRBD1 (5 bases). Germline V gene data show CDR1 as LGHNA and CDR2 as YSLEER. CDR3 length equals 15 residues. V lost 5 bases to trimming and J lost 1 base, with 14 bases between them.

This chain connects TRBV19 to TRBJ1-5; TRBD1 aligns across 10 bases. Germline V gene data show CDR1 as LNHDA and CDR2 as SQIVND (reference sequence). Unmatched junction bases numbered 3, after V lost 3 bases and J lost 7 bases. CDR3 length: 14 amino acids. CDR3 residues: CASSIGTGVQPQHF. CDR3 DNA sequence: TGTGCCAGTAGTATCGGGACAGGGGTACAGCCCCAGCATTTT. Together with reference TRBV19 and TRBJ1-5, the CDR3 gives the full variable domain: DGGITQSPKYLFRKEGQNVTLSCEQNLNHDAMYWYRQDPGQGLRLIYYSQIVNDFQKGDIAEGYSVSREKKESFPLTVTSAQKNPTAFYLCASSIGTGVQPQHFGDGTRLSIL.

This clone appeared a few times. The chain joins TRBV6-5 to TRBJ2-1; 9 nucleotides agree with TRBD2. J gave up 6 bases and V 0 bases, and 3 bases lay outside the gene matches. Per germline, CDR1 MNHEY and CDR2 SVGAGI. The CDR3 consists of 15 residues. CDR3 sequence reads: CASSYSAGGPNEQFF. The CDR3 DNA reads TGTGCCAGCAGTTACTCGGCGGGAGGGCCCAATGAGCAGTTCTTC.

This sequence joins TRBV12-3 or TRBV12-4 and TRBJ1-2, with 8 bases aligning to TRBD1. V was pared by 3 bases and J by 7 bases, with 4 bases of the junction left unmatched. The CDR3 is made up of 13 amino acids. Here the CDR3 reads CASSFNRGSGYTF. In DNA form, the CDR3 reads TGTGCCAGCAGTTTTAACAGGGGGTCTGGCTACACCTTC.

This clone appeared many times. This chain joins TRBV29-1 and TRBJ1-3, with 8 bases identical to TRBD1. The CDR3 is made up of 13 amino acids. Germline loops: CDR1 SQVTM, CDR2 ANQGSEA. CDR3 DNA: TGCGGTGGGACAGGTTATTTCGGCGGCACCATATATTTT. It yields the protein CGGTGYFGGTIYF.

The table lists this clone with a count of one. The rearrangement links TRBV18 to TRBJ2-4; 7 bases line up with TRBD1. The germline CDR1 and CDR2 sequences are KGHSH and LQKENI. V was clipped by 1 base and J by 12 bases; unmatched bases: 6. CDR3 length: 13 residues. CDR3 sequence: CASSPRDSEAQYF. The CDR3 nucleotides are TGTGCCAGCTCACCACGGGACAGCGAAGCTCAGTACTTC.

The rearrangement uses TRBV28 and TRBJ2-5, with a weak D call TRBD2 (5 bases). In germline, CDR1 is MDHEN, CDR2 SYDVKM. There are 14 residues in the CDR3. The V and J ends lost 5 bases and 4 bases respectively, with 14 bases between them. CDR3 coding DNA: TGTGCCAGCAGTGACCCATCGGGGTCAGAGACCCAGTACTTC. Encoded protein: CASSDPSGSETQYF.

The CDR3 spells CASSHLWSSNEQFF. CDR3 coding DNA: TGTGCCAGCAGCCACTTATGGTCGAGCAATGAGCAGTTCTTC. The chain recombines TRBV3-1 (or the pseudogene TRBV3-2) with TRBJ2-1; D is unclear. CDR1 is LGHDT, CDR2 YNNKEL, per germline (reference sequence). The CDR3 has 14 amino acids. V was cut by 3 bases and J by 6 bases, with 12 bases left in between.

The chain recombines TRBV28 with TRBJ1-5; 7 bases are a match to TRBD1. The CDR3 has 15 amino acids. The germline V gene has CDR1 MDHEN and CDR2 SYDVKM. J was trimmed by 4 bases and V by 3 bases; bases with no gene match: 6. This CDR3 reads CASSLRYRGNQPQHF. Written as DNA, the CDR3 is TGTGCCAGCAGTTTGAGGTACAGGGGTAATCAGCCCCAGCATTTT.

The V gene is TRBV27, the J gene TRBJ1-4; 7 bases line up with TRBD1. This CDR3 comprises 13 residues. V shed 6 bases and J 6 bases; nucleotides not matched to a gene: 4. Germline V gives CDR1 MNHEY, CDR2 SMNVEV (reference sequence). The CDR3 DNA follows: TGTGCCAGCAGGTCGGGACAGTATGAAAAACTGTTTTTT. Encoded protein: CASRSGQYEKLFF.

This clone was detected once. The CDR3 here is CASSPRTGGYNYEQYF. DNA of the CDR3: TGTGCCAGCAGTCCGAGGACAGGGGGTTATAACTACGAGCAGTACTTC. The chain employs TRBV27 and TRBJ2-7, with 10 positions matching TRBD1. CDR1 is MNHEY, CDR2 SMNVEV, per germline (reference sequence). The CDR3 runs 16 residues. V gave up 5 bases and J gave up 3 bases; unmatched junction bases: 10.

The J gene is TRBJ2-7, the V gene TRBV19, with 7 bases that match TRBD2. The germline V gene encodes CDR1 LNHDA and CDR2 SQIVND (reference sequence). The CDR3 extends over 17 amino acids. The V gene end was trimmed by 8 bases and the J gene end by 5 bases; junction bases not matched to a gene: 21. DNA for the CDR3: TGTGCCAGTCCTAAGGAACCGGGACTATCAAATGGCGACGAGCAGTACTTC. It codes for CASPKEPGLSNGDEQYF.

The count of this clone is one. V and J are TRBV7-2 and TRBJ1-2; D perhaps matches TRBD1 (5 bases). V lost 1 base and J lost 4, with 7 bases in between. This CDR3 has 13 residues. Per the germline V gene, CDR1 is SGHTA and CDR2 is FQGNSA. The CDR3 DNA reads as TGTGCCAGCAGCTTAGGGGGGGGCTATGGCTACACCTTC. This sequence encodes CASSLGGGYGYTF.

This chain uses TRBV3-1 (or the pseudogene TRBV3-2) with TRBJ2-2; D may be TRBD2 (5 bases). V was pared by 7 bases and J by 6 bases, with 12 bases between. The CDR3 is 13 amino acids. Germline values: CDR1 LGHDT, CDR2 YNNKEL (reference sequence). CDR3 sequence reads: CASTPEGAGELFF. The CDR3 coding sequence is TGTGCCAGCACCCCCGAGGGAGCCGGGGAGCTGTTTTTT.

This rearrangement joins TRBV29-1 to TRBJ2-1; 10 positions agree with TRBD2. The CDR3 is 15 amino acids. The ends lost 7 bases at V and 5 bases at J; junction bases unmatched: 11. Germline V lookup: CDR1 SQVTM, CDR2 ANQGSEA. This CDR3 is CSGAGASGRDNEQFF. CDR3 nucleotides: TGCAGCGGAGCGGGGGCCAGCGGGAGGGACAATGAGCAGTTCTTC.

V and J are TRBV7-3 and TRBJ2-1; TRBD2 is a possible D gene (6 bases). Germline assignment: CDR1 SGHTA and CDR2 FQGTGA. The CDR3 consists of 15 residues. V gave up 4 bases and J gave up 6 bases, with 16 bases separating them. CDR3 loop: CASSYTREWGNEQFF. The DNA of the CDR3 is TGTGCCAGCAGCTACACCCGGGAGTGGGGCAATGAGCAGTTCTTC. Together with reference TRBV7-3 and TRBJ2-1, the CDR3 gives the full variable domain: GAGVSQTPSNKVTEKGKYVELRCDPISGHTALYWYRQSLGQGPEFLIYFQGTGAADDSGLPNDRFFAVRPEGSVSTLKIQRTERGDSAVYLCASSYTREWGNEQFFGPGTRLTVL.